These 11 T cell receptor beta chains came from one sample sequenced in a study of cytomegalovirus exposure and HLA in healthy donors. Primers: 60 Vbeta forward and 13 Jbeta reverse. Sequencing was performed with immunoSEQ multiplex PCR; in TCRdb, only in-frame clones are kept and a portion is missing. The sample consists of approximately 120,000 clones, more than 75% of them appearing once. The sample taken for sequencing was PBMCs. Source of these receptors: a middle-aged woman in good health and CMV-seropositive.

The CDR3 DNA follows: TGTGCCAGCAGTTACTCTGGACAGGGGAACACTGAAGCTTTCTTT. Residues: CASSYSGQGNTEAFF. The chain joins TRBV6-5 to TRBJ1-1; the match to TRBD1 covers 8 bases. This CDR3 spans 15 amino acids. Germline loops: CDR1 MNHEY, CDR2 SVGAGI. J gave up 1 base and V 0 bases, and 1 base lay outside the gene matches.

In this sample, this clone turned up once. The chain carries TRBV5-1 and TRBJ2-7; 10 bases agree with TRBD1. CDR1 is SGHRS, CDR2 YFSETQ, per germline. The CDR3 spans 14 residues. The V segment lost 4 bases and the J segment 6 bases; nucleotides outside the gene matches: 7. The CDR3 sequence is CASSATGGAIEQYF. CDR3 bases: TGCGCCAGCAGCGCGACAGGGGGCGCGATCGAGCAGTACTTC.

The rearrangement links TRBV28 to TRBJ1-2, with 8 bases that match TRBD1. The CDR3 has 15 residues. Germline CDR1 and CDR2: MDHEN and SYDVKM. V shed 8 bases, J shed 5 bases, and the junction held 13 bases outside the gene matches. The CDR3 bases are TGTGCCAGCTTGGTCAGGGGGCGCGACAAATATGGCTACACCTTC. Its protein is CASLVRGRDKYGYTF.

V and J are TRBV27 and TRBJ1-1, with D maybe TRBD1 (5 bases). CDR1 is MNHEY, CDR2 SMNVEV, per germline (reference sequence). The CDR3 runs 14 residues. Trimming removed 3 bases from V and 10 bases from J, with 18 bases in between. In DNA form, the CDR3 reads TGTGCCAGCAGTTTCAACCAAGGGAGGGGAGGAGCTTTCTTT. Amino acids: CASSFNQGRGGAFF.

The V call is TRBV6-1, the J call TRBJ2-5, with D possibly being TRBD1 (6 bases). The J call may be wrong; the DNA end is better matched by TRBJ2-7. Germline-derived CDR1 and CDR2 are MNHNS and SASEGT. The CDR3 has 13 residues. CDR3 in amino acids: CASSRQEFYEQYF. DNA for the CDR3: TGTGCCAGCAGTAGACAGGAATTCTACGAGCAGTACTTC.

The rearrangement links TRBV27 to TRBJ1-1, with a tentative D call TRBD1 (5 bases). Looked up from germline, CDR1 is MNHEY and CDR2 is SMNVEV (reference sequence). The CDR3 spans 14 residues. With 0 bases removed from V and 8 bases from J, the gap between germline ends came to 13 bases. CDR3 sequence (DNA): TGTGCCAGCAGTTTATCCGAGATTGGGGCGGAAGCTTTCTTT. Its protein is CASSLSEIGAEAFF.

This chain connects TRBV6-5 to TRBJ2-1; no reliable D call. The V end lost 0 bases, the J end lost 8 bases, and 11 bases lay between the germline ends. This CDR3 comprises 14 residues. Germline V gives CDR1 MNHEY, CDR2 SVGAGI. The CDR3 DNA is TGTGCCAGCAGTTACTCGAGAGCGAGCCATGAGCAGTTCTTC. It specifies CASSYSRASHEQFF.

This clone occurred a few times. In nucleotides, the CDR3 is TGTGCCAGTAGTACACGATTGACAGGACTCTATGGCTACACCTTC. The encoded protein is CASSTRLTGLYGYTF. V is TRBV19 and J is TRBJ1-2, with a weak D call TRBD1 (6 bases). The CDR3 sequence is 15 residues long. Trimming left V 4 bases short and J 4 bases short, with 16 bases between. Germline V gives CDR1 LNHDA, CDR2 SQIVND (reference sequence).

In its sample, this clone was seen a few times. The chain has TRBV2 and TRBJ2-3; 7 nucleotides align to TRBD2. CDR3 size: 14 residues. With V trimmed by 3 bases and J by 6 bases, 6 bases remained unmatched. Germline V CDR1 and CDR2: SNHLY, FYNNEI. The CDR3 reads CASSDGGKSDTQYF. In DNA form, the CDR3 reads TGTGCCAGCAGTGACGGGGGGAAGTCGGATACGCAGTATTTT.

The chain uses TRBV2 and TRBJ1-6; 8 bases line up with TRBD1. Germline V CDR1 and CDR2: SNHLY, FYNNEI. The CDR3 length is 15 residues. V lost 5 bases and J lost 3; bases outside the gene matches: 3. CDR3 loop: CASSPDRDYNSPLHF. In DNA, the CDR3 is TGTGCCAGCAGTCCGGACAGGGACTATAATTCACCCCTCCACTTT.

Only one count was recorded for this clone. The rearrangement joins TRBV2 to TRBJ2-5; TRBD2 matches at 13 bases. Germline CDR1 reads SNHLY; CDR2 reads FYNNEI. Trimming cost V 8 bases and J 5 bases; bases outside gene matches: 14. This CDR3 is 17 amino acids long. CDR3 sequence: CASGRGTSGVHLETQYF. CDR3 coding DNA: TGTGCCAGCGGGCGGGGGACTAGCGGGGTGCATCTGGAGACCCAGTACTTC.